This TCR beta chain was observed in a study of cytomegalovirus exposure and HLA in healthy donors. In the study overall: Caucasian-associated ancestry cluster membership applied to around 80% of nearly 400 genotyped donors.

Unmatched junction bases numbered 6, after V lost 5 bases and J lost 7 bases. The germline V gene has CDR1 LGHNT and CDR2 FRNRAP. CDR3 length: 13 amino acids. As concerns this clone: Its antigen remains unidentified.

Study-wide points: Researchers reported in a later analysis that a missense DCLRE1C variant was tied to TCR beta V- and J-gene trimming. It was reportedly the case that the classifier diagnosed cytomegalovirus status with high specificity and sensitivity. Many donors shared some public TCRs, even though most TCR sequences were rare.

With 60 Vbeta and 13 Jbeta primers, the PCR was carried out. Assay: immunoSEQ multiplex PCR; the TCRdb copy retains only in-frame clones and omits some. Among about 150,000 clones, about three quarters were seen once, and the ten largest hold about an eighth. The origin of this receptor is a man in his forties in good health and CMV-seropositive. The rearrangement uses TRBV12-5 and TRBJ1-2; TRBD1 matches 8 bases. Sequencing was done on a sample of PBMCs. The CDR3, as DNA: TGTGCTAGTGGTCCAGGACAGGGCCTTGGCTACACCTTC. This translates into CASGPGQGLGYTF.